Each of the 5 T cell receptor beta chains below was sequenced from the same sample in a study of post-analysis software for immune sequencing data. Sequencing libraries made from TCR beta cDNA carried unique molecular identifiers. TCRdb processed the PCR reads anew with MiXCR; each CDR3 protein has one entry. The table has roughly 410,000 distinct CDR3 sequences, about a third seen once. Overall study results and limits: The five TRBV segments detected at higher frequency in patients than in controls included TRBV5-6, TRBV5-1 and TRBV20-1.

No antigen is known for these receptors. Sequencing input: blood. Receptor source: a girl under 18 with multiple sclerosis.

The chain recombines TRBV2 with TRBJ2-1; D possibly uses TRBD1 or TRBD2 (6 bases each). The germline V gene has CDR1 SNHLY and CDR2 FYNNEI. V gave up 6 bases and J gave up 2 bases, with 14 bases separating them. The CDR3 length is 15 residues. The DNA of the CDR3 is TGTGCCAGCAGGCTTGATCGGGGGCCCTACAATGAGCAGTTCTTC. This translates into CASRLDRGPYNEQFF.

The gene calls are TRBV7-2 and TRBJ2-5, with D perhaps given as TRBD1 or TRBD2 (5 bases each). The CDR3 is 13 residues long. Trimming took 5 bases from V and 5 from J, leaving 12 bases between them. The germline V gene has CDR1 SGHTA and CDR2 FQGNSA. The CDR3: CASSTGTRETQYF. The CDR3 region has the DNA TGTGCCAGCAGCACTGGGACGAGGGAGACCCAGTACTTC.

With regard to this clonotype: The junction and the germline gene differ at one end; a read error may be behind it. This chain joins TRBV3-1 and TRBJ1-2, with TRBD1 as a possible D gene (6 bases). Germline CDR1 reads LGHDT; CDR2 reads YNNKEL (reference sequence). This CDR3 is built from 15 residues. The CDR3 is CASSPLGGRNCGYTF. The CDR3 DNA reads TGTGCCAGCAGCCCCCTAGGGGGTAGGAACTGTGGCTACACCTTC.

This clonotype has a handful of counts. This chain links TRBV12-3 or TRBV12-4 with TRBJ2-7, with a possible D match to TRBD2 (6 bases). The CDR3 length is 13 residues. Trimming took 4 bases from V and 0 from J, leaving 7 bases between them. The chain's CDR3 is CASSWGVSYEQYF. DNA for the CDR3: TGTGCCAGCAGTTGGGGGGTCTCCTACGAGCAGTACTTC.

Concerning this clonotype: Compared with germline, one end of the junction differs, possibly owing to a read error. This chain connects TRBV4-3 to TRBJ2-3, with a tentative D call TRBD1 (5 bases). This CDR3 has 13 amino acids. The germline V gene has CDR1 LGHNA and CDR2 YSLEER. This chain's CDR3 is CANSQGDTDTQYF. DNA of the CDR3: TGCGCCAACAGCCAAGGGGACACAGATACGCAGTATTTT.